This TCR beta chain was documented in a study of T-cell reconstitution after alpha-beta-depleted transplantation in children. Study-level results: Several patients had high TCRbeta diversity at day 60; it came from surviving recipient T cells and thymic progenitors. T cells produced anew were the main source of T-cell counts and diversity one year after transplant.

With respect to this clonotype: Its target is not known.

Between the trimmed V and J ends, which lost 0 bases and 7 bases, there was a span of 13 bases. Germline V gene data show CDR1 as DFQATT and CDR2 as SNEGSKA (reference sequence). The CDR3 runs 14 residues. The TCRbeta library incorporated unique molecular identifiers. TCRdb called the PCR reads again in MiXCR, with one record for every CDR3 protein. The sample includes 500,000 or so distinct CDR3 sequences, over 9.5% of them seen just once. The starting material was PBMCs, mostly from graft donor cells, obtained 180 days after TCRalphabeta/CD19-depleted stem cell transplant. The receptor's source is a female patient aged 2-15 years who had a stem cell transplant for aplastic anemia, so the T cells may come from the graft donor. The chain has TRBV20-1 and TRBJ1-5, with D maybe TRBD1 (5 bases). The CDR3 sequence: CSARDQAGLQPQHF. The CDR3 DNA reads TGCAGTGCTAGAGATCAGGCAGGGCTCCAGCCCCAGCATTTT.